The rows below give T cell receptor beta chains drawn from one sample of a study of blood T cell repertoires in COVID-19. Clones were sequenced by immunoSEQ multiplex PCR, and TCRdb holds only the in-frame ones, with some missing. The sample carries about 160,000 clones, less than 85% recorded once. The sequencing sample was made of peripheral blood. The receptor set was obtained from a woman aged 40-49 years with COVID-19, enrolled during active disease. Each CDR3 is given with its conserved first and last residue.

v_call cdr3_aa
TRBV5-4 CASSFGQAGKGPNEKLFF
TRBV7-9 CASSFGQGNSPLHF
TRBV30 CAWTSGRSETGELFF
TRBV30 CAYFTGLGNTGELFF
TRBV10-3 CAISGSGNTIYF
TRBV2 CASSEPGTSGSSYNEQFF
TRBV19 CASSIQGMNTEAFF
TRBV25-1 CATSSGLAVHNEQFF
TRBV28 CASNLQGAPHQQYF
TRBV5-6 CASSLRLVPYTQYF
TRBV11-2 CASSKTGGTAYGYTF
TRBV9 CASSVGTGNTGELFF
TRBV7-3 CARIGASGTPEDTQYF
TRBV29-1 CSVQDRGSEQFF
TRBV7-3 CASSARQGLGYTF
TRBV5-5 CASSLYGLAGGQNNEQFF
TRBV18 CASSSGGNYEQYF
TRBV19 CASSLGPGSHTQYF
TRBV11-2 CASSLSFGTRPYEQYF
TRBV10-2 CASSTSGAKGETQYF
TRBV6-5 CASSPLATYEQYF
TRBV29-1 CSATRVFNYGYTF
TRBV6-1 CATKNRQGGPFF
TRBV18 CASSPPSGNEQFF
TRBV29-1 CSGGDNGYTF
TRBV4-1 CASSQTVRTFQETQYF
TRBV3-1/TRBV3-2 CASSAPTSTSGKKETQYF
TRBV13 CASSLPGLETDTQYF
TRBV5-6 CASSLAGQGGDGYTF
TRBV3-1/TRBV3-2 CASSQGRLREETQYF
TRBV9 CASNGGQGPRETQYF
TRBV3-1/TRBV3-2 CASRTMGQGTNTIYF
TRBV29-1 CSVETGLAGVWTYNEQFF
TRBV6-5 CAAAGGWTGELFF
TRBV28 CASSLPSWTPEAFF
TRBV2 CASNWGMGNEKLFF
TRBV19 CASSHAPGQGYGYTF
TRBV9 CASSVRQGATGELFF
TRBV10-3 CAISTDREIWGAFF